A selection of T cell receptor beta chains follows, all from one sample in a study of STAT5B mutations in CD4+ large granular lymphocyte leukemia. This table comes from immunoSEQ multiplex PCR, and its TCRdb copy is limited to in-frame clones, with some not included. The sample records 8,000 or so clones, around nine tenths being singletons. The sample comprised PBMCs. All receptors derive from a woman in her seventies with CD4+ T-cell large granular lymphocyte leukemia. Both conserved end residues are part of each CDR3. D genes are given only for firm matches. A row's size may be missing; if present it is once, few, many or a size class.

D,J,V,size,CDR3,DNA
-,TRBJ1-4,TRBV19,-,CASSSRTVEKLFF,TGTGCCAGTAGTTCGAGGACAGTTGAAAAACTGTTTTTT
TRBD2,TRBJ2-1,TRBV10-3,once,CAIGTSGGWQFF,TGTGCCATCGGGACTAGCGGGGGATGGCAGTTCTTC
-,TRBJ1-2,TRBV11-2,-,CASSRLGGNYGYTF,TGTGCCAGCAGCCGACTCGGGGGGAACTATGGCTACACCTTC
-,TRBJ2-7,TRBV6-5,once,CASSYFPGVNYEQYF,TGTGCCAGCAGTTACTTTCCAGGGGTGAACTACGAGCAGTACTTC
-,TRBJ1-3,TRBV7-2,-,CASSPSAGNTIYF,TGTGCCAGCAGCCCCTCCGCGGGAAACACCATATATTTT
-,TRBJ2-1,TRBV5-4,-,CASSLASRSYNEQFF,TGTGCCAGCAGCTTGGCCTCCCGCTCCTACAATGAGCAGTTCTTC
-,TRBJ1-2,TRBV5-1,-,CASSPGGTLYYGYTF,TGCGCCAGCAGCCCGGGGGGGACCCTCTACTATGGCTACACCTTC
-,TRBJ2-6,TRBV6-1,-,CASSGVGTGANVLTF,TGTGCCAGCAGTGGAGTAGGGACTGGGGCCAACGTCCTGACTTTC
-,TRBJ2-1,TRBV18,-,CASSPQGLGYNEQFF,TGTGCCAGCTCACCACAGGGTTTAGGCTACAATGAGCAGTTCTTC
-,TRBJ2-3,TRBV29-1,-,CSVAFASTDTQYF,TGCAGCGTTGCTTTTGCTAGCACAGATACGCAGTATTTT
-,TRBJ1-1,TRBV19,-,CASRDKMNTEAFF,TGTGCCAGTAGAGATAAAATGAACACTGAAGCTTTCTTT
-,TRBJ2-2,TRBV4-2,once,CASTPASLEGHTGELFF,TGTGCCAGCACCCCCGCGTCCTTGGAAGGTCACACCGGGGAGCTGTTTTTT
-,TRBJ1-1,TRBV10-3,-,CAISDRANTEAFF,TGTGCCATCAGTGATAGGGCGAACACTGAAGCTTTCTTT
-,TRBJ1-2,TRBV5-1,-,CASSLAEGNYGYTF,TGCGCCAGCAGCTTGGCGGAGGGTAACTATGGCTACACCTTC
-,TRBJ2-2,TRBV9,few,CASSVALGQGTGELFF,TGTGCCAGCAGCGTAGCTCTTGGCCAGGGGACCGGGGAGCTGTTTTTT
-,TRBJ1-2,TRBV25-1,-,CASSEGLSYTF,TGTGCCAGCAGTGAGGGGCTAAGCTACACCTTC
-,TRBJ2-7,TRBV11-2,-,CASSGSRVHEQYF,TGTGCCAGCAGCGGAAGCAGGGTTCACGAGCAGTACTTC
-,TRBJ1-6,TRBV30,-,CAWTGGGGSPLHF,TGTGCCTGGACGGGGGGAGGTGGCTCACCCCTCCACTTT
TRBD1,TRBJ1-5,TRBV6-5,-,CASRTDREGQPQHF,TGTGCCAGCAGGACAGACAGGGAGGGTCAGCCCCAGCATTTT
-,TRBJ2-3,TRBV6-6,-,CASQRRDTQYF,TGTGCCAGCCAGCGGCGAGATACGCAGTATTTT
-,TRBJ1-3,TRBV7-2,-,CASSLGIPGRGNTIYF,TGTGCCAGCAGCTTGGGGATTCCGGGACGAGGAAACACCATATATTTT
TRBD1,TRBJ1-1,TRBV7-2,-,CASRPGTGGRAFF,TGTGCCAGCAGGCCTGGGACAGGGGGTAGGGCTTTCTTT
-,TRBJ1-5,TRBV2,-,CASSAEKGSNQPQHF,TGTGCCAGCAGTGCAGAAAAGGGAAGCAATCAGCCCCAGCATTTT
-,TRBJ2-5,TRBV7-7,-,CASSLIWGVTGETQYF,TGTGCTAGCAGCTTAATATGGGGGGTCACGGGAGAGACCCAGTACTTC
TRBD1,TRBJ2-1,TRBV2,-,CASSEAVRDSEQFF,TGTGCCAGCAGTGAAGCCGTCAGGGACAGCGAGCAGTTCTTC